One sample yielded the 10 T cell receptor beta chains listed below, sequenced in a study of Ad26.COV2.S vaccination and SARS-CoV-2 variants. The sample's treatment: roughly 20 received Ad26.COV2.S at low or high dose, single or two shots; 5 received placebo; per-sample allocation not given. After the first vaccine or placebo injection, samples were drawn on day 63. Clones were read by immunoSEQ multiplex PCR, and TCRdb kept only the in-frame ones, dropping some. The table includes some 520,000 clones, roughly 85% detected once. Specimen: peripheral blood, collected in a trial of Ad26.COV2.S vaccine versus placebo. The origin of the receptors is a person between 18 and 65 years old who received the Ad26.COV2.S COVID-19 vaccine or a placebo.

The chain has TRBV6-4 and TRBJ2-5; 8 nucleotides agree with TRBD2. After removal of 3 bases from V and 8 bases from J, the junction contained 8 bases not matched to a gene. The CDR3 has 14 residues. Looked up from germline, CDR1 is MRHNA and CDR2 is SNTAGT. The CDR3 loop reads CASSETSAKGTQYF. The CDR3 coding sequence is TGTGCCAGCAGTGAGACTAGCGCTAAGGGAACCCAGTACTTC.

This clone was counted between two and nine times. V gene TRBV2 combines with J gene TRBJ1-5; D ambiguous. Trimming left V 5 bases short and J 1 base short, with 15 bases between. CDR1 and CDR2 from the germline V gene are SNHLY and FYNNEI. This CDR3 is 16 amino acids long. For the CDR3, the DNA is TGTGCCAGCAGTTGGGCATCATATGGCAGCAATCAGCCCCAGCATTTT. This gives the protein CASSWASYGSNQPQHF.

V gene TRBV5-5 combines with J gene TRBJ1-3; D ambiguous. The germline V and J ends were trimmed by 1 base and 2 bases, with 7 bases remaining between them. Germline assignment: CDR1 SGHKS and CDR2 YYEKEE (reference sequence). This CDR3 is 14 amino acids long. The CDR3 coding sequence is TGTGCCAGCAGCTTGCCCCCTGCTGGAAACACCATATATTTT. It translates to CASSLPPAGNTIYF.

The CDR3 reads CASSYYRAGIETQYF. CDR3 nucleotides: TGTGCCAGCAGTTACTACCGCGCGGGAATAGAGACCCAGTACTTC. This chain uses TRBV6-6 with TRBJ2-5, with D perhaps matching TRBD2 (6 bases). The CDR3 loop spans 15 amino acids. Germline loops: CDR1 MNHNY, CDR2 SVGAGI (reference sequence). Deletions cut 1 base from V and 4 bases from J, with 13 bases between.

The sample holds many counts of this clone. The chain links TRBV6-6 to TRBJ2-3; D uncertain. Per the germline V gene, CDR1 is MNHNY and CDR2 is SVGAGI (reference sequence). V shed 7 bases and J shed 1 base, with 9 bases lying between them. This CDR3 spans 13 amino acids. DNA of the CDR3: TGTGCCAGCACCCCTAGAGGCACAGATACGCAGTATTTT. Translated, it gives CASTPRGTDTQYF.

The genes are TRBV30 and TRBJ1-6, with TRBD1 as a possible D gene (5 bases). The CDR3 length is 16 residues. V shed 1 base and J shed 10 bases, with 20 bases lying between them. CDR1 GTSNPN and CDR2 SVGIG come from the germline V gene (reference sequence). CDR3 loop: CAWSGSLGQGGSPLHF. As DNA, the CDR3 is TGTGCCTGGAGTGGTTCGTTAGGCCAGGGAGGCTCACCCCTCCACTTT.

In its sample, this clone ranks as medium-sized. The chain joins TRBV7-3 to TRBJ2-1, with D uncertain. In germline, CDR1 is SGHTA, CDR2 FQGTGA. The CDR3 is made up of 15 amino acids. V was pared by 1 base and J by 5 bases, with 12 bases between. CDR3 protein: CASSLSGVGNNEQFF. CDR3 nucleotides: TGTGCCAGCAGCTTAAGTGGGGTGGGTAACAATGAGCAGTTCTTC.

This clone was counted only a few times. This chain connects TRBV7-9 to TRBJ2-7; D is possibly TRBD2 (6 bases). This CDR3 is 14 amino acids long. V was shortened by 2 bases and J by 4 bases, with 12 bases between the two germline ends. CDR1 SEHNR and CDR2 FQNEAQ come from the germline V gene (reference sequence). CDR3 nucleotide sequence: TGTGCCAGCAGCTTAACCCACGGGAGATACGAGCAGTACTTC. Translating it yields CASSLTHGRYEQYF.

V gene TRBV5-8 combines with J gene TRBJ2-7; 10 bases are a match to TRBD1. CDR1 is SGHTS and CDR2 is YDEGEE in the germline V gene. Unmatched junction bases numbered 4, after V lost 1 base and J lost 3 bases. The CDR3 spans 15 residues. CDR3 sequence reads: CASSLSGTGVYEQYF. The DNA for the CDR3 is TGTGCCAGCAGCTTGAGTGGGACAGGGGTCTACGAGCAGTACTTC.

The chain joins TRBV15 to TRBJ1-2, with a weak D call TRBD1 (6 bases). The V end was cut by 7 bases, the J end by 3 bases, with 18 bases between. Germline V gives CDR1 LNHNV, CDR2 YYDKDF (reference sequence). The CDR3 consists of 15 residues. The CDR3, as DNA: TGTGCCACCACACTACAGGGAGGGGGGGACTATGGCTACACCTTC. Protein sequence: CATTLQGGGDYGYTF.